Sequencing of this T cell receptor beta chain was carried out in a study of T cells after yellow fever vaccination. Study-level findings and limits: At around 95% for CD4 and around 91% for CD8, most primary-vaccination clones showed up again after the booster.

TCRdb re-called the 5' RACE reads with MiXCR, one entry per CDR3 protein. Counted here are under 350,000 distinct CDR3 sequences, roughly 4% occurring once; the ten biggest clones make up around 25%. This clonotype was detected only a few times. Its target is unknown. The ends were cut back, 4 bases at V and 1 base at J, with 16 bases in the middle. The CDR3 contains 16 residues. Germline V gives CDR1 MDHEN, CDR2 SYDVKM. Material: PBMCs, obtained 5 days after the yellow fever booster vaccination. The chain is built from TRBV28 and TRBJ1-2; perhaps TRBD1 as D (6 bases). The receptor was isolated from a man aged 18-30 years who received the YFV17D yellow fever vaccine. CDR3 residues: CASSSARGAGNYGYTF. As DNA, the CDR3 is TGTGCCAGCAGTTCCGCCCGGGGGGCTGGTAACTATGGCTACACCTTC.